The present TCR beta chain was sequenced within a study of blood T cell repertoires in COVID-19. The wider study: Sources were T cells, B-cell-depleted T cells, or PBMCs; the material itself was cDNA or gDNA.

The method was immunoSEQ multiplex PCR; TCRdb's version includes in-frame clones alone and lacks a portion of them. The data contain about 63,000 clones, approximately 85% of them singletons. The CDR3 has 16 amino acids. Looked up from germline, CDR1 is SGHTA and CDR2 is FQGNSA. The germline V and J ends were trimmed by 2 bases and 2 bases, with 16 bases remaining between them. The rearrangement uses TRBV7-2 and TRBJ2-7, with TRBD1 as a possible D gene (6 bases). Source material: peripheral blood. This receptor was taken from a human donor in a cohort sampled during active COVID-19. CDR3 protein: CASSLKSGQTTYEQYF. DNA of the CDR3: TGTGCCAGCAGCTTAAAAAGTGGACAGACTACCTACGAGCAGTACTTC.